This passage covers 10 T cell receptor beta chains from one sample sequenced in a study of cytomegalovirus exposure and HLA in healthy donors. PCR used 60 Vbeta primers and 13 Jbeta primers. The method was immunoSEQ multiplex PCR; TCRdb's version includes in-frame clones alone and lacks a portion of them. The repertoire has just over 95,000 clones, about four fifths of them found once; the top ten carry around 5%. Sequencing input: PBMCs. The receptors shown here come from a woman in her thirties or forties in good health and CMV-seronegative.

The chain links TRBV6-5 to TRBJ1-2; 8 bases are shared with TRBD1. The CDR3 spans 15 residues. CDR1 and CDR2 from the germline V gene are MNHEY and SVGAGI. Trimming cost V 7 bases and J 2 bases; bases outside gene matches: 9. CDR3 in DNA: TGTGCCAGCACCCCAACTAGACAGGGGAACTATGGCTACACCTTC. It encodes CASTPTRQGNYGYTF.

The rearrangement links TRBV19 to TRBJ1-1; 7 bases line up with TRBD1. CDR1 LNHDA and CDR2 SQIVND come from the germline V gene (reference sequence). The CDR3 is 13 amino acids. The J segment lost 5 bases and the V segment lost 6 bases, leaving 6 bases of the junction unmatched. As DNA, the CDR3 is TGTGCCAGTAGGCCCCAGGGGGGAACTGAAGCTTTCTTT. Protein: CASRPQGGTEAFF.

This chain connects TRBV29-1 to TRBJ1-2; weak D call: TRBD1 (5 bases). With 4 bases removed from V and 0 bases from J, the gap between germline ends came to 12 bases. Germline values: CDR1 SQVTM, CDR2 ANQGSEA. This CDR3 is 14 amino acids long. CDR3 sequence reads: CSVASDKANYGYTF. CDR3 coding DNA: TGCAGCGTTGCCTCGGACAAAGCTAACTATGGCTACACCTTC.

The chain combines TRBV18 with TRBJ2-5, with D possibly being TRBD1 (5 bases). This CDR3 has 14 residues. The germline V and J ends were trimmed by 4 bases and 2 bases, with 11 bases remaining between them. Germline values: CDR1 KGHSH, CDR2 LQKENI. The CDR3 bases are TGTGCCAGCTCACTCGACAGCTTACAAGAGACCCAGTACTTC. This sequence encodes CASSLDSLQETQYF.

CDR3 in amino acids: CASSLGQGKSYEQYF. The CDR3 DNA follows: TGTGCCAGCAGTTTGGGACAGGGGAAATCTTACGAGCAGTACTTC. The chain uses TRBV27 and TRBJ2-7; TRBD1 agrees at 10 bases. V shed 3 bases, J shed 4 bases, and the junction held 6 bases outside the gene matches. Germline V gene lookup returns CDR1 MNHEY and CDR2 SMNVEV (reference sequence). This CDR3 has 15 residues.

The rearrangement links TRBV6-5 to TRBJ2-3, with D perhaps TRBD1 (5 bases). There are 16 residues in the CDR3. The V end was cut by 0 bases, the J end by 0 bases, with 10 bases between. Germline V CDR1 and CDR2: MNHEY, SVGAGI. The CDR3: CASSYSRYRSTDTQYF. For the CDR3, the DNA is TGTGCCAGCAGTTACTCGAGGTACAGGAGCACAGATACGCAGTATTTT.

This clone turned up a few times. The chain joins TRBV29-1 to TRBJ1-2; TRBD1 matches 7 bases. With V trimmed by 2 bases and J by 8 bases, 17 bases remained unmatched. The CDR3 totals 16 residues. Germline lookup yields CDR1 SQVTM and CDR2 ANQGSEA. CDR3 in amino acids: CSVEKLVDRFRKGYTF. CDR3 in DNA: TGCAGCGTTGAAAAGCTCGTGGACAGGTTCCGGAAAGGCTACACCTTC.

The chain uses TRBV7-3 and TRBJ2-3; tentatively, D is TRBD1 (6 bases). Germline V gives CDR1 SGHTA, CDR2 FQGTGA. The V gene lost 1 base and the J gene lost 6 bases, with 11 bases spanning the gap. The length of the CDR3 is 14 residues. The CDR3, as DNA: TGTGCCAGCAGCTTAATTGGGGGCGGGGATACGCAGTATTTT. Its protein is CASSLIGGGDTQYF.

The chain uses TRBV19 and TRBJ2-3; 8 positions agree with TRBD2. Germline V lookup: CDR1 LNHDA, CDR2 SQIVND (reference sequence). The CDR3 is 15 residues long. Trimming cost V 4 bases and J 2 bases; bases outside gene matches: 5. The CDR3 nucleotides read TGTGCCAGTAGTACAACGGGGGGGCACACAGATACGCAGTATTTT. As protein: CASSTTGGHTDTQYF.

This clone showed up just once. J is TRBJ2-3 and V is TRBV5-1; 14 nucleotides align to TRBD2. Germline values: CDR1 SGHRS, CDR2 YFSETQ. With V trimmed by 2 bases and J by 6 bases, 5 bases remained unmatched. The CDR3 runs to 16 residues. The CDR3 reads CASSFGLAGGRDTQYF. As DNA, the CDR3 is TGCGCCAGCAGCTTCGGACTAGCGGGGGGCAGGGATACGCAGTATTTT.